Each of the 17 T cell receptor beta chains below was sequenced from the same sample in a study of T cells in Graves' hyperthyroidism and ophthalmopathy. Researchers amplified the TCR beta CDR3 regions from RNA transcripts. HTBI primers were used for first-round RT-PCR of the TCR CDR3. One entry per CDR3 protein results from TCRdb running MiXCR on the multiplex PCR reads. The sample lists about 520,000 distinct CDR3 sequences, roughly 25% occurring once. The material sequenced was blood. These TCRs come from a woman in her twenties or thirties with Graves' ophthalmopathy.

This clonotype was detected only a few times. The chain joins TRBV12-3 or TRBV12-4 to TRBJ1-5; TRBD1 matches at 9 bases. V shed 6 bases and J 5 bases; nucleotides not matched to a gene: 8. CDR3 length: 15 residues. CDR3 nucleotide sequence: TGTGCCAGCAGACCTCCGGGACAGGGCCATCAGCCCCAGCATTTT. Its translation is CASRPPGQGHQPQHF.

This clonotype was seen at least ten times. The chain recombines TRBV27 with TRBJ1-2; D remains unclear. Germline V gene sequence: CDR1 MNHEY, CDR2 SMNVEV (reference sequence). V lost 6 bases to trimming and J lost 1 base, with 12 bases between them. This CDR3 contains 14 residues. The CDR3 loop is CASSPRTGNYGYTF. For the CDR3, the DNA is TGTGCCAGCAGCCCTAGGACGGGTAACTATGGCTACACCTTC.

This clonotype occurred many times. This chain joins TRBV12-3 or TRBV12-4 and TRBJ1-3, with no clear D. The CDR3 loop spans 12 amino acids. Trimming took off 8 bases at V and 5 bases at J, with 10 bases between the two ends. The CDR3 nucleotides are TGTGCCAGCGGAACAATTCGAAACACCATATATTTT. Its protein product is CASGTIRNTIYF.

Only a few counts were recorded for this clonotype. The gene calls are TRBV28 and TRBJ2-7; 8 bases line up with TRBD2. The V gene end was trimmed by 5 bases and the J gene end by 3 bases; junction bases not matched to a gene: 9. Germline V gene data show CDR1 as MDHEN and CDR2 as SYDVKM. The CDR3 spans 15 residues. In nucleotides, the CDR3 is TGTGCCAGCAGTAGCGGGGGAGCAACTTTCTACGAGCAGTACTTC. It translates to CASSSGGATFYEQYF.

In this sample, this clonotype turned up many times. The CDR3 DNA sequence: TGTGCCAGCAGCTTTGGAGGAGACGGGGCCCAGTACTTC. Its protein product is CASSFGGDGAQYF. The chain links TRBV7-8 to TRBJ2-5, with D maybe TRBD2 (5 bases). The CDR3 sequence is 13 residues long. V lost 3 bases and J 9 bases, leaving 14 bases between the germline ends. Germline V gene sequence: CDR1 SGHVS, CDR2 FQNEAQ.

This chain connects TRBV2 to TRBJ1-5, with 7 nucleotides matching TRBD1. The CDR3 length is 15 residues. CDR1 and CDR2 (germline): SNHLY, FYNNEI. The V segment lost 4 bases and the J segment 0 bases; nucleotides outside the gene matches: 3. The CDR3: CASSGQGYSNQPQHF. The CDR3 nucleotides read TGTGCCAGCAGTGGACAGGGATATAGCAATCAGCCCCAGCATTTT.

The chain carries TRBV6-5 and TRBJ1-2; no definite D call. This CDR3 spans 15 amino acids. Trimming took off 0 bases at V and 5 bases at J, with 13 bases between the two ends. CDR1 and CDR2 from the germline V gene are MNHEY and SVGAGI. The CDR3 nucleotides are TGTGCCAGCAGTTACTCGAAAAGGACCGGTTATGGCTACACCTTC. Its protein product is CASSYSKRTGYGYTF.

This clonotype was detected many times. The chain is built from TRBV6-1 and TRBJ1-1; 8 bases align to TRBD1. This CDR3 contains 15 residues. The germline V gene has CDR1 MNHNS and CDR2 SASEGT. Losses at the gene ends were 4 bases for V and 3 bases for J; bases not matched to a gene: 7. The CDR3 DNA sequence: TGTGCCAGCAGTGCCCTCAGGGGGCGATACACTGAAGCTTTCTTT. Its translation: CASSALRGRYTEAFF.

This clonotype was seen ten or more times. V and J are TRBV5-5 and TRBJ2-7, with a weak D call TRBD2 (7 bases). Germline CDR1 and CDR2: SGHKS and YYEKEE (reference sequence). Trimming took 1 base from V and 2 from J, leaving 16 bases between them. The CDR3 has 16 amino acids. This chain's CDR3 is CASSLISSGDTYEQYF. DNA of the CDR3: TGTGCCAGCAGCTTGATCTCGAGCGGGGACACCTACGAGCAGTACTTC.

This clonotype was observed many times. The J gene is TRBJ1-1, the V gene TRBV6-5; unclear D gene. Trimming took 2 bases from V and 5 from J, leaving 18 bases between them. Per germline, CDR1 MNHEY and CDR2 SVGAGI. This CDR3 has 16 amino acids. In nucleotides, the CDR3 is TGTGCCAGCAGTTACATGTTCGGGGAGGTTTTGACTGAAGCTTTCTTT. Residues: CASSYMFGEVLTEAFF.

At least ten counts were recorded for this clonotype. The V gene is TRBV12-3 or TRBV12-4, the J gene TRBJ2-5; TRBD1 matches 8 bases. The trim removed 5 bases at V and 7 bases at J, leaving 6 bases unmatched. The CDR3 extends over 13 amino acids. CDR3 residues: CASSGGQVGTQYF. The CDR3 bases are TGTGCCAGCAGTGGGGGACAGGTCGGGACCCAGTACTTC.

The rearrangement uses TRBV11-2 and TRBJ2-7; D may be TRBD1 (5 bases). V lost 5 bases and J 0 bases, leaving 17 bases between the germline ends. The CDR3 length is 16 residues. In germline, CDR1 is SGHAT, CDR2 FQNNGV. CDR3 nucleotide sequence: TGTGCCAGCAGCGACCAGTGGGCCAGGGACTCCTACGAGCAGTACTTC. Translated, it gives CASSDQWARDSYEQYF.

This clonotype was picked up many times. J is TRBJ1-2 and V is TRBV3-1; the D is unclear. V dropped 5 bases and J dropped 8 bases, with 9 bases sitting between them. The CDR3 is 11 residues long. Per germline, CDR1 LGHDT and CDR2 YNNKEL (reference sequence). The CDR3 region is CASSGPYGYTF. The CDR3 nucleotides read TGTGCCAGCAGCGGGCCCTACGGCTACACCTTC.

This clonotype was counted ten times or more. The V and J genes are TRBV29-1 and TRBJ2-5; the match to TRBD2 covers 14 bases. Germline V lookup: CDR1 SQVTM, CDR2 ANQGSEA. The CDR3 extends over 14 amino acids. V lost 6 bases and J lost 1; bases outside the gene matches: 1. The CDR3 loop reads CSVGLAGGQETQYF. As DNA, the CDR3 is TGCAGCGTCGGACTAGCGGGGGGCCAAGAGACCCAGTACTTC.

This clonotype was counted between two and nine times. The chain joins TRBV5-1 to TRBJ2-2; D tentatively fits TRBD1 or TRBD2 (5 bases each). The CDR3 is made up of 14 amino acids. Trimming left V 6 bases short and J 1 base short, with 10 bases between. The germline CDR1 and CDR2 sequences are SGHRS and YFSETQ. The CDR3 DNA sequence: TGCGCCAGCACGCGAGGGGTGAACACCGGGGAGCTGTTTTTT. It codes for CASTRGVNTGELFF.

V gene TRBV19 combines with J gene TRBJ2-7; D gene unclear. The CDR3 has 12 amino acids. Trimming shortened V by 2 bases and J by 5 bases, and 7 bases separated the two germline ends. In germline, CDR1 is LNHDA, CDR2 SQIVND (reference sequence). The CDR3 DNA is TGTGCCAGTAGTATATGGGGAAACGAGCAGTACTTC. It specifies CASSIWGNEQYF.

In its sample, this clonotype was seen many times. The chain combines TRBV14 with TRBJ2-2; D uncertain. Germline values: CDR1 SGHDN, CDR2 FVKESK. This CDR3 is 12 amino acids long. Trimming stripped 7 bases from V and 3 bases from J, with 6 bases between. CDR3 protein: CASKKDTGELFF. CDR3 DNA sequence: TGTGCCAGCAAAAAGGACACCGGGGAGCTGTTTTTT.